A single sample gave rise to the 30 T cell receptor beta chains below, sequenced in a study of T-cell memory formation after mild COVID-19. TCRdb fed the 5' RACE reads into MiXCR, producing one record per CDR3 protein. The sample holds some 600,000 distinct CDR3 sequences; about 18% are singletons and the top ten take around 7.8%. The sample was PBMCs or a T cell subset sorted from them (not recorded which). The receptors stem from an adult woman who had mild COVID-19 (a few samples of this study predate the infection). Cell type and time point are not known.

J is TRBJ2-5 and V is TRBV5-1; 12 bases map to TRBD1. This CDR3 contains 16 residues. Germline lookup yields CDR1 SGHRS and CDR2 YFSETQ. V was clipped by 2 bases and J by 5 bases; unmatched bases: 7. The CDR3 DNA follows: TGCGCCAGCAGCTTTGCGGGACAGGGGGCGAGGGAGACCCAGTACTTC. This translates into CASSFAGQGARETQYF.

This clonotype has only a few counts. This sequence joins TRBV3-1 and TRBJ2-5, with D tentatively TRBD2 (5 bases). This CDR3 comprises 17 residues. CDR1 and CDR2 from the germline V gene are LGHDT and YNNKEL (reference sequence). V lost 1 base to trimming and J lost 0 bases, with 15 bases between them. The CDR3, as DNA: TGTGCCAGCAGCCAAGGTTTGGAGCGGATGTACCAAGAGACCCAGTACTTC. Translation gives CASSQGLERMYQETQYF.

This chain joins TRBV30 and TRBJ2-4; tentatively, D is TRBD2 (5 bases). Germline CDR1 GTSNPN, CDR2 SVGIG (reference sequence). Trimming took off 2 bases at V and 4 bases at J, with 15 bases between the two ends. The CDR3 runs to 15 residues. CDR3 protein: CAWSSKGVQKNIQYF. The CDR3 nucleotides read TGTGCCTGGAGTTCGAAGGGAGTTCAAAAAAACATTCAGTACTTC.

This chain uses TRBV27 with TRBJ2-5; no clear D gene. Per the germline V gene, CDR1 is MNHEY and CDR2 is SMNVEV (reference sequence). The CDR3 has 14 amino acids. Trimming cost V 2 bases and J 4 bases, with 11 bases left between them. As DNA, the CDR3 is TGTGCCAGCAGTTTAAGTAACGTTGGAGAGACCCAGTACTTC. The encoded protein is CASSLSNVGETQYF.

The chain is built from TRBV3-1 and TRBJ2-1; 9 nucleotides agree with TRBD2. The CDR3 runs 15 residues. The J segment lost 6 bases and the V segment lost 4 bases, leaving 7 bases of the junction unmatched. Germline CDR1 and CDR2: LGHDT and YNNKEL (reference sequence). The DNA for the CDR3 is TGTGCCAGCAGCCCCGGGACTAGCCGGGTCAATGAGCAGTTCTTC. Translating it yields CASSPGTSRVNEQFF.

CDR3: CASSPYGGDTDTQYF. CDR3 nucleotide sequence: TGTGCCAGCTCACCTTACGGCGGAGACACAGATACGCAGTATTTT. The rearrangement uses TRBV18 and TRBJ2-3; unclear D gene. Trimming took 3 bases from V and 2 from J, leaving 12 bases between them. The CDR3 has 15 residues. From germline, CDR1 is KGHSH and CDR2 LQKENI.

This clonotype was found a few times. V gene TRBV6-1 combines with J gene TRBJ2-1; D is possibly TRBD1 or TRBD2 (6 bases each). The CDR3 extends over 16 amino acids. Between the trimmed V and J ends, which lost 1 base and 6 bases, there was a span of 16 bases. The germline V gene encodes CDR1 MNHNS and CDR2 SASEGT. The CDR3 sequence is CASSEDGGLTSNEQFF. DNA of the CDR3: TGTGCCAGCAGTGAAGATGGGGGGCTTACCTCCAATGAGCAGTTCTTC.

This clonotype was seen only a few times. The chain recombines TRBV24-1 with TRBJ2-1, with 11 bases matching TRBD2. Germline assignment: CDR1 KGHDR and CDR2 SFDVKD. The CDR3 is 16 residues long. J gave up 3 bases and V 4 bases, and 4 bases lay outside the gene matches. CDR3 amino acids: CATSDLSGRDYNEQFF. CDR3 nucleotides: TGTGCCACCAGTGACCTTAGCGGGAGGGACTACAATGAGCAGTTCTTC.

The chain recombines TRBV24-1 with TRBJ2-3; 15 bases align to TRBD2. V lost 4 bases to trimming and J lost 2 bases; unmatched junction nucleotides: 12. The CDR3 sequence is 20 residues long. Germline CDR1 is KGHDR and CDR2 is SFDVKD. CDR3 amino acids: CATSDPGLAGGVRFTDTQYF. The CDR3 nucleotides read TGTGCCACCAGTGACCCGGGACTAGCGGGAGGAGTAAGGTTCACAGATACGCAGTATTTT.

The J gene is TRBJ2-2, the V gene TRBV5-1; D may be TRBD1 (6 bases). Trimming pared 3 bases from V and 1 base from J, leaving 10 bases between. The V gene's germline CDR1 is SGHRS and CDR2 YFSETQ. This CDR3 spans 15 amino acids. CDR3 amino acids: CASSSPRGNTGELFF. CDR3 nucleotides: TGCGCCAGCAGCTCACCCAGGGGGAACACCGGGGAGCTGTTTTTT.

The chain is built from TRBV6-2 or TRBV6-3 and TRBJ1-6, with a possible D match to TRBD1 (5 bases). Germline V gene lookup returns CDR1 MNHEY and CDR2 SVGEGT. Trimming stripped 6 bases from V and 5 bases from J, with 14 bases between. There are 15 residues in the CDR3. Here the CDR3 DNA reads TGTGCCAGCAGCTCCGGCCAGGGAGATAATTCACCCCTCCACTTT. Translation: CASSSGQGDNSPLHF.

This clonotype was observed a handful of times. This chain uses TRBV29-1 with TRBJ2-1; a possible D gene is TRBD1 (5 bases). V lost 5 bases and J lost 0, with 11 bases in between. Germline V gene sequence: CDR1 SQVTM, CDR2 ANQGSEA. The length of the CDR3 is 14 residues. DNA for the CDR3: TGCAGCGTTCGCAGGGCCAGCTCCTACAATGAGCAGTTCTTC. This encodes CSVRRASSYNEQFF.

This clonotype was recorded many times. The chain is built from TRBV5-1 and TRBJ2-7, with no clear D. The CDR3 extends over 13 amino acids. Germline assignment: CDR1 SGHRS and CDR2 YFSETQ. The germline V and J ends were trimmed by 0 bases and 3 bases, with 7 bases remaining between them. The CDR3 sequence: CASSLAENYEQYF. Written as DNA, the CDR3 is TGCGCCAGCAGCTTGGCGGAAAACTACGAGCAGTACTTC.

The chain joins TRBV7-6 to TRBJ2-1; TRBD2 agrees at 12 bases. Germline values: CDR1 SGHVS, CDR2 FNYEAQ. The CDR3 covers 18 residues. After removal of 3 bases from V and 8 bases from J, the junction contained 14 bases not matched to a gene. The CDR3 DNA reads as TGTGCCAGCAGCTTCCCCCCGCAGGGACTAGCGGGTAGTGATGAGCAGTTCTTC. Amino acids: CASSFPPQGLAGSDEQFF.

This chain joins TRBV5-1 and TRBJ2-7; 9 bases match TRBD1. Germline CDR1 SGHRS, CDR2 YFSETQ. CDR3 length: 14 residues. J lost 5 bases, V lost 4 bases, and 7 bases had no gene match. The chain's CDR3 is CASSPGTGFHEQYF. DNA for the CDR3: TGCGCCAGCAGCCCTGGGACAGGGTTCCACGAGCAGTACTTC.

The sample holds a few counts of this clonotype. J is TRBJ1-1 and V is TRBV11-2, with D possibly matching TRBD1 (5 bases). V lost 5 bases and J lost 12, with 19 bases in between. This CDR3 is built from 13 residues. Per germline, CDR1 SGHAT and CDR2 FQNNGV. DNA for the CDR3: TGTGCCAGCAGCCCTGGGGCCAGGTACAGGCCTTTCTTT. Translating it yields CASSPGARYRPFF. Looking up the rest from reference TRBV11-2 and TRBJ1-1 gives the full variable domain: EAGVAQSPRYKIIEKRQSVAFWCNPISGHATLYWYQQILGQGPKLLIQFQNNGVVDDSQLPKDRFSAERLKGVDSTLKIQPAKLEDSAVYLCASSPGARYRPFFGQGTRLTVV.

The chain uses TRBV29-1 and TRBJ1-3; D call uncertain. The CDR3 has 12 amino acids. The V end lost 2 bases, the J end lost 2 bases, and 4 bases lay between the germline ends. CDR1 and CDR2 from the germline V gene are SQVTM and ANQGSEA. CDR3 nucleotide sequence: TGCAGCGTTGAATATCCTGGAAACACCATATATTTT. As protein: CSVEYPGNTIYF.

The gene calls are TRBV6-1 and TRBJ2-7, with no clear D. Germline CDR1 is MNHNS and CDR2 is SASEGT. There are 15 residues in the CDR3. V was trimmed by 2 bases and J by 4 bases, leaving 15 bases between them. CDR3 sequence reads: CASSEQLVGSYEQYF. In DNA, the CDR3 is TGTGCCAGCAGTGAACAATTGGTCGGCTCATACGAGCAGTACTTC.

The CDR3 region is CASSSLTTGGAHF. The DNA of the CDR3 is TGTGCCAGCAGTTCCCTTACGACAGGAGGGGCACACTTT. The chain combines TRBV12-3 or TRBV12-4 with TRBJ1-6; D may be TRBD1 (6 bases). This CDR3 comprises 13 residues. The ends were cut back, 4 bases at V and 19 bases at J, with 20 bases in the middle.

Only a few counts were recorded for this clonotype. This chain uses TRBV5-6 with TRBJ1-2; TRBD1 matches 12 bases. The trim removed 6 bases at V and 4 bases at J, leaving 10 bases unmatched. CDR1 SGHDT and CDR2 YYEEEE come from the germline V gene. The CDR3 spans 16 residues. CDR3 region: CASKILGTGGSYGYTF. As DNA, the CDR3 is TGTGCCAGCAAAATACTCGGGACAGGGGGCTCCTATGGCTACACCTTC.

The sample holds a few counts of this clonotype. V is TRBV30 and J is TRBJ1-5; TRBD1 is a possible D gene (5 bases). The V end lost 2 bases, the J end lost 2 bases, and 10 bases lay between the germline ends. CDR1 GTSNPN and CDR2 SVGIG come from the germline V gene (reference sequence). The CDR3 contains 14 residues. CDR3 in DNA: TGTGCCTGGAGTCCCGGACACCGCAATCAGCCCCAGCATTTT. Translation gives CAWSPGHRNQPQHF.

This chain links TRBV5-1 with TRBJ2-7; D is unresolved. The CDR3 is 15 residues long. V gave up 0 bases and J gave up 3 bases, with 13 bases separating them. Looked up from germline, CDR1 is SGHRS and CDR2 is YFSETQ. The CDR3 loop is CASSLGSARFYEQYF. The CDR3 coding sequence is TGCGCCAGCAGCTTGGGTAGTGCCCGGTTCTACGAGCAGTACTTC. The full variable domain, rest sourced from reference TRBV5-1 and TRBJ2-7, is KAGVTQTPRYLIKTRGQQVTLSCSPISGHRSVSWYQQTPGQGLQFLFEYFSETQRNKGNFPGRFSGRQFSNSRSEMNVSTLELGDSALYLCASSLGSARFYEQYFGPGTRLTVT.

This clonotype has just a few counts. CDR3 DNA sequence: TGTGCCAGCAGCTTAATGGGGGCGAATTTGAACACTGAAGCTTTCTTT. It specifies CASSLMGANLNTEAFF. The rearrangement uses TRBV7-6 and TRBJ1-1, with D perhaps matching TRBD1 (6 bases). The CDR3 consists of 16 residues. CDR1 is SGHVS and CDR2 is FNYEAQ in the germline V gene. Trimming removed 2 bases at V and 0 bases at J, with 13 bases between.

This clonotype came up a few times. The gene calls are TRBV6-5 and TRBJ2-3, with D perhaps TRBD1 or TRBD2 (5 bases each). Germline assignment: CDR1 MNHEY and CDR2 SVGAGI. The ends were cut back, 8 bases at V and 0 bases at J, with 18 bases in the middle. The CDR3 runs 16 residues. For the CDR3, the DNA is TGTGCCAGCGCTTCGGACGGGACCCCTAGCACAGATACGCAGTATTTT. Translating gives CASASDGTPSTDTQYF.

This clonotype was seen a handful of times. The CDR3 DNA reads TGTGCCAGCAGTCCTAAGGCGTACCAAGAGACCCAGTACTTC. Its protein is CASSPKAYQETQYF. V and J are TRBV27 and TRBJ2-5; D not certain. The CDR3 is made up of 14 amino acids. V was pared by 5 bases and J by 0 bases, with 10 bases between. CDR1 is MNHEY and CDR2 is SMNVEV in the germline V gene (reference sequence).

In this sample, this clonotype turned up a few times. The chain employs TRBV12-3 or TRBV12-4 and TRBJ1-1; D not certain. Trimming removed 3 bases from V and 7 bases from J, with 15 bases in between. The CDR3 runs to 14 residues. The CDR3 sequence: CASSFGRTAVEAFF. The CDR3, as DNA: TGTGCCAGCAGTTTCGGTCGCACAGCCGTTGAAGCTTTCTTT.

V is TRBV15 and J is TRBJ2-5; 10 positions agree with TRBD2. The CDR3 length is 20 residues. The V segment lost 0 bases and the J segment 3 bases; nucleotides outside the gene matches: 16. Germline lookup yields CDR1 LNHNV and CDR2 YYDKDF (reference sequence). CDR3 amino acids: CATSREFTSGALLKKETQYF. CDR3 DNA sequence: TGTGCCACCAGCAGAGAATTCACTAGCGGGGCCCTACTCAAAAAAGAGACCCAGTACTTC.

The rearrangement joins TRBV7-7 to TRBJ2-5, with D perhaps TRBD2 (6 bases). The CDR3 totals 14 residues. CDR1 and CDR2 from the germline V gene are SSHAT and FNYEAQ (reference sequence). The V gene lost 1 base and the J gene lost 3 bases, with 9 bases spanning the gap. The CDR3 DNA follows: TGTGCCAGCAGCTTAGGAATAGCGGAAGAGACCCAGTACTTC. Translation: CASSLGIAEETQYF.

The sample holds one count of this clonotype. The V and J genes are TRBV4-2 and TRBJ2-3; D is undetermined. The CDR3 covers 15 residues. The V end was cut by 1 base, the J end by 4 bases, with 12 bases between. Germline V gives CDR1 LGHNA, CDR2 YNFKEQ. The CDR3 loop is CASSQGNYPADTQYF. CDR3 nucleotide sequence: TGTGCCAGCAGCCAAGGGAATTACCCCGCAGATACGCAGTATTTT.

This clonotype came up a few times. This chain joins TRBV12-3 or TRBV12-4 and TRBJ2-5; D is ambiguous. Trimming pared 5 bases from V and 5 bases from J, leaving 9 bases between. This CDR3 contains 12 residues. The CDR3 sequence: CASSALGETQYF. In DNA, the CDR3 is TGTGCCAGCAGTGCCCTGGGCGAGACCCAGTACTTC.